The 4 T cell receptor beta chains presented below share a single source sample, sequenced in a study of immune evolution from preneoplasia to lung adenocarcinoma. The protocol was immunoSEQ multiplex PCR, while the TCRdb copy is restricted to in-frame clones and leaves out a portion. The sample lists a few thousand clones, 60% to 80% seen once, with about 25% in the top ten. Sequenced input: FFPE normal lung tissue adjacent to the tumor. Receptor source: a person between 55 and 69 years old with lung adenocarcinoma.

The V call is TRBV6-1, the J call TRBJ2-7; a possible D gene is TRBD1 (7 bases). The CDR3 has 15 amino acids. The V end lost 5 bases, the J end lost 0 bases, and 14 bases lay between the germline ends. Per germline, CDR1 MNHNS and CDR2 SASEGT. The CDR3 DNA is TGTGCCAGCAGTCGCGGGACAGACAGCTCCTACGAGCAGTACTTC. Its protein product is CASSRGTDSSYEQYF.

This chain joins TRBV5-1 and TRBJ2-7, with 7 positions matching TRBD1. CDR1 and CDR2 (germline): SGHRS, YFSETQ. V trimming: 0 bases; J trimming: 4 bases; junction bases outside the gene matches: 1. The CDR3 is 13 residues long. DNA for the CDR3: TGCGCCAGCAGCTTGGACAGGGGTTACGAGCAGTACTTC. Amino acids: CASSLDRGYEQYF.

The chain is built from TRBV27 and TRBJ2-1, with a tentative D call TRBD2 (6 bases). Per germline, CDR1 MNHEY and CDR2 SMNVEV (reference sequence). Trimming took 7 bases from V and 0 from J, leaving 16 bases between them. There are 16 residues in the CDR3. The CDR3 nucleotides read TGTGCCAGCATACCCTTAGCGGCGAGCTCCTACAATGAGCAGTTCTTC. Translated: CASIPLAASSYNEQFF.

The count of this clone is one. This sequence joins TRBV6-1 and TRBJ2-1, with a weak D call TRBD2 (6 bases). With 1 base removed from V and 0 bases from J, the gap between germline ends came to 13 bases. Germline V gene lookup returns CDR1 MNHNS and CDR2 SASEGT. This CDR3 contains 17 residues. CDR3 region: CASSEERGGFSYNEQFF. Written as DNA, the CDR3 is TGTGCCAGCAGTGAAGAAAGGGGAGGTTTCTCCTACAATGAGCAGTTCTTC.